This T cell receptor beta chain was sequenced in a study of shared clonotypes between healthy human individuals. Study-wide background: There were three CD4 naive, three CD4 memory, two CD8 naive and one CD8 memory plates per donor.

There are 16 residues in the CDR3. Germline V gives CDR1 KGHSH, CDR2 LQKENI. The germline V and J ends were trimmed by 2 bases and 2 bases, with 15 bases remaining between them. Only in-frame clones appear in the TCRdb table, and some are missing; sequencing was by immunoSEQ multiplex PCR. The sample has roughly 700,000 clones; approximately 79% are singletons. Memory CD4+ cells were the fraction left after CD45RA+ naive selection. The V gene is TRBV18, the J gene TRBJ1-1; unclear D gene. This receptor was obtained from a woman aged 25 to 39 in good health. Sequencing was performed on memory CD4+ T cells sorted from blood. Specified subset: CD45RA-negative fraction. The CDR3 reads CASSPIIEHINTEAFF. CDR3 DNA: TGTGCCAGCTCACCAATTATTGAACACATCAACACTGAAGCTTTCTTT.